The 22 T cell receptor beta chains below were found in one sample sequenced in a study of identical twins. TCRdb reprocessed the 5' RACE reads via MiXCR and lists one record per CDR3 protein. The sample shows approximately 190,000 distinct CDR3 sequences, more than 15% of them seen only once. Separately, the same data were catalogued under a study of T cells expressing NK-cell markers.

The specimen sequenced was CD8+ T cells sorted from blood. These receptor sequences come from a woman aged 18-29 years in good health.

This rearrangement joins TRBV20-1 to TRBJ1-1; D gene ambiguous. The CDR3 length is 13 residues. The germline V gene has CDR1 DFQATT and CDR2 SNEGSKA (reference sequence). V lost 1 base and J lost 1, with 7 bases in between. CDR3 DNA sequence: TGCAGTGCTAGAGGCGGGGAGAACACTGAAGCTTTCTTT. Its protein product is CSARGGENTEAFF.

This clonotype was counted a few times. The V gene is TRBV19, the J gene TRBJ2-2, with D unresolved. Deletions cut 0 bases from V and 3 bases from J, with 14 bases between. Germline CDR1 reads LNHDA; CDR2 reads SQIVND (reference sequence). The CDR3 runs 17 residues. The CDR3 DNA is TGTGCCAGTAGTATAGATACCAGGACGTGGGACACCGGGGAGCTGTTTTTT. This codes for CASSIDTRTWDTGELFF.

The chain uses TRBV10-3 and TRBJ1-4; D is undetermined. The V gene lost 0 bases and the J gene lost 5 bases, with 1 base spanning the gap. The CDR3 extends over 12 amino acids. CDR1 and CDR2 (germline): ENHRY, SYGVKD. CDR3 in DNA: TGTGCCATCAGTGAGTCAAATGAAAAACTGTTTTTT. Encoded protein: CAISESNEKLFF.

This clonotype has a handful of counts. The J gene is TRBJ2-5, the V gene TRBV6-1, with 9 nucleotides matching TRBD2. Germline lookup yields CDR1 MNHNS and CDR2 SASEGT. This CDR3 is 15 amino acids long. The trim removed 5 bases at V and 3 bases at J, leaving 7 bases unmatched. The CDR3 is CASSPFSGGEETQYF. CDR3 DNA sequence: TGTGCCAGCAGTCCCTTTAGCGGGGGAGAAGAGACCCAGTACTTC.

This clonotype was counted only a few times. V usage is TRBV12-3 or TRBV12-4 and J usage is TRBJ2-7; 7 positions match TRBD1. The CDR3 is 14 residues long. The V and J ends lost 5 bases and 0 bases, in that order; junction bases with no gene match: 4. CDR3 nucleotides: TGTGCCAGCAGTCCCGGGGACAGCTCCTACGAGCAGTACTTC. The encoded protein is CASSPGDSSYEQYF.

The V and J genes are TRBV3-1 and TRBJ1-1; D is possibly TRBD1 (5 bases). Trimming cost V 1 base and J 5 bases, with 20 bases left between them. Germline values: CDR1 LGHDT, CDR2 YNNKEL (reference sequence). CDR3 length equals 17 residues. The CDR3 here is CASSQGAEGGAETEAFF. The CDR3 DNA reads TGTGCCAGCAGCCAAGGTGCAGAGGGAGGGGCTGAAACTGAAGCTTTCTTT.

There are a few counts of this clonotype. This chain uses TRBV29-1 with TRBJ2-3; 16 bases are shared with TRBD2. The CDR3 extends over 19 amino acids. V was clipped by 3 bases and J by 4 bases; unmatched bases: 13. Germline V gene lookup returns CDR1 SQVTM and CDR2 ANQGSEA. CDR3 amino acids: CSVDFGTSGRGRLADTQYF. The CDR3 nucleotides read TGCAGCGTTGATTTCGGGACTAGCGGGAGGGGGAGGCTGGCAGATACGCAGTATTTT.

The chain has TRBV7-2 and TRBJ1-1, with TRBD1 identical over 7 bases. Germline-derived CDR1 and CDR2 are SGHTA and FQGNSA. Trimming at V came to 6 bases and at J to 3 bases, leaving 7 bases not matched to a gene. The CDR3 spans 14 residues. The CDR3 protein is CASSWTGGDTEAFF. The DNA of the CDR3 is TGTGCCAGCAGTTGGACAGGAGGGGACACTGAAGCTTTCTTT.

This clonotype came up a few times. V usage is TRBV20-1 and J usage is TRBJ2-1; 13 positions agree with TRBD2. CDR3 length: 13 amino acids. The germline V gene has CDR1 DFQATT and CDR2 SNEGSKA (reference sequence). The V gene end was trimmed by 3 bases and the J gene end by 10 bases; junction bases not matched to a gene: 3. DNA for the CDR3: TGCAGTGCTAGGGGACTAGCGGGATTAGAGCAGTTCTTC. It codes for CSARGLAGLEQFF.

This clonotype was counted a few times. The V gene is TRBV29-1, the J gene TRBJ1-2; 7 bases align to TRBD1. CDR1 is SQVTM and CDR2 is ANQGSEA in the germline V gene. V dropped 7 bases and J dropped 5; count of bases not matched to a gene: 10. The CDR3 spans 13 residues. CDR3 sequence: CSAHGQANYGYTF. The DNA for the CDR3 is TGCAGCGCCCACGGACAGGCGAATTATGGCTACACCTTC.

The chain recombines TRBV4-3 with TRBJ2-2; TRBD2 aligns across 8 bases. Germline V gene lookup returns CDR1 LGHNA and CDR2 YSLEER. V was pared by 4 bases and J by 5 bases, with 15 bases of the junction left unmatched. The CDR3 extends over 18 amino acids. The CDR3 DNA reads TGCGCCAGCAGCCGAGTAACCGACGGGAGGGCCTGGACCGGGGAGCTGTTTTTT. It encodes CASSRVTDGRAWTGELFF.

V and J are TRBV15 and TRBJ2-5; 7 bases map to TRBD1. Losses at the gene ends were 2 bases for V and 4 bases for J; bases not matched to a gene: 13. The CDR3 extends over 17 amino acids. Germline values: CDR1 LNHNV, CDR2 YYDKDF (reference sequence). As DNA, the CDR3 is TGTGCCACCAGCAGATCCCGACAGGGAAGGGGAGTAGAGACCCAGTACTTC. Encoded protein: CATSRSRQGRGVETQYF.

This clonotype turned up a few times. The genes are TRBV6-6 and TRBJ2-7; no clear D gene. The V gene's germline CDR1 is MNHNY and CDR2 SVGAGI (reference sequence). V lost 2 bases and J 3 bases, leaving 8 bases between the germline ends. CDR3 size: 13 residues. CDR3 sequence: CASSYVKLYEQYF. CDR3 nucleotides: TGTGCCAGCAGTTACGTTAAACTCTACGAGCAGTACTTC.

This clonotype appeared many times. The chain couples TRBV29-1 to TRBJ2-2, with TRBD2 matching over 7 bases. This CDR3 contains 15 residues. The V gene end was trimmed by 4 bases and the J gene end by 0 bases; junction bases not matched to a gene: 5. Germline loops: CDR1 SQVTM, CDR2 ANQGSEA. The CDR3 DNA reads TGCAGCGTTGGTGGGGAGGGGACGAACACCGGGGAGCTGTTTTTT. This codes for CSVGGEGTNTGELFF.

This clonotype was recorded a few times. V and J are TRBV9 and TRBJ2-3, with a tentative D call TRBD1 (6 bases). From germline, CDR1 is SGDLS and CDR2 YYNGEE. Trimming cost V 3 bases and J 5 bases, with 16 bases left between them. The CDR3 totals 15 residues. CDR3 nucleotides: TGTGCCAGCAGCGATAGAGGGGGAGAGGGAGATACGCAGTATTTT. Protein: CASSDRGGEGDTQYF. The full variable domain, its missing parts supplied by reference TRBV9 and TRBJ2-3, is DSGVTQTPKHLITATGQRVTLRCSPRSGDLSVYWYQQSLDQGLQFLIQYYNGEERAKGNILERFSAQQFPDLHSELNLSSLELGDSALYFCASSDRGGEGDTQYFGPGTRLTVL.

This chain links TRBV5-1 with TRBJ2-7; TRBD2 matches 9 bases. From germline, CDR1 is SGHRS and CDR2 YFSETQ. The CDR3 is 17 amino acids. J was trimmed by 2 bases and V by 0 bases; bases with no gene match: 9. The CDR3 here is CASSLVRAGGLPYEQYF. CDR3 sequence (DNA): TGCGCCAGCAGCTTGGTACGAGCGGGGGGTCTACCCTACGAGCAGTACTTC.

J is TRBJ1-2 and V is TRBV27; D uncertain. Germline values: CDR1 MNHEY, CDR2 SMNVEV (reference sequence). This CDR3 has 13 amino acids. Trimming removed 6 bases at V and 2 bases at J, with 10 bases between. CDR3 protein: CASRINLNYGYTF. CDR3 in DNA: TGTGCCAGCAGAATAAACCTGAACTATGGCTACACCTTC.

A few counts support this clonotype. In nucleotides, the CDR3 is TGTGCTAGTGCCCTGGGGGGACAGGTCAAGAACTACGAGCAGTACTTC. Encoded protein: CASALGGQVKNYEQYF. This chain connects TRBV12-5 to TRBJ2-7; 8 bases are shared with TRBD1. CDR1 and CDR2 from the germline V gene are LGHNT and FRNRAP. The CDR3 has 16 residues. Losses at the gene ends were 7 bases for V and 3 bases for J; bases not matched to a gene: 14.

V gene TRBV6-1 combines with J gene TRBJ2-1; D gene unclear. The CDR3 covers 16 residues. CDR1 is MNHNS and CDR2 is SASEGT in the germline V gene. The V gene lost 5 bases and the J gene lost 8 bases, with 22 bases spanning the gap. Here the CDR3 reads CASSLVGQSLLDEQFF. The CDR3 nucleotides are TGTGCCAGCAGTCTGGTTGGCCAATCCCTTCTAGATGAGCAGTTCTTC.

This clonotype was detected ten times or more. The chain carries TRBV29-1 and TRBJ2-2; 11 bases fit TRBD2. Trimming took 3 bases from V and 4 from J; bases not matched to a gene: 4. Germline loops: CDR1 SQVTM, CDR2 ANQGSEA. This CDR3 is built from 15 residues. CDR3 region: CSVDLAGGLTGELFF. In DNA, the CDR3 is TGCAGCGTTGACCTAGCGGGAGGTCTCACCGGGGAGCTGTTTTTT.

This clonotype has only a few counts. The chain links TRBV20-1 to TRBJ1-1, with a weak D call TRBD1 (6 bases). Germline CDR1 DFQATT, CDR2 SNEGSKA (reference sequence). The CDR3 runs 13 residues. CDR3: CSSHRVLGTEAFF. DNA of the CDR3: TGCAGCTCCCACAGGGTTTTGGGCACTGAAGCTTTCTTT.

J is TRBJ2-1 and V is TRBV7-2; TRBD2 matches 11 bases. The CDR3 is 17 residues long. Looked up from germline, CDR1 is SGHTA and CDR2 is FQGNSA. Trimming cost V 5 bases and J 1 base; bases outside gene matches: 7. In nucleotides, the CDR3 is TGTGCCAGCAGCGCACTACTAGCGGGAGCTTCCTACAATGAGCAGTTCTTC. Protein: CASSALLAGASYNEQFF.